Listed here is a single T cell receptor beta chain. Antigen: not known. A clone one base away is much larger, so this may be a read error. This CDR3 is built from 16 residues. The V gene's germline CDR1 is MGHRA and CDR2 YSYEKL. The V end was cut by 4 bases, the J end by 1 base, with 16 bases between. People with hyperthyroidism were aged 18 to 65 and newly diagnosed, under 2 months' duration. Amplification of the TCR beta CDR3 regions used RNA transcripts (as template). The workflow started with a first-round RT-PCR run with HTBI primers and then moved on to a second-round multiplex PCR. TCRdb re-called the multiplex PCR reads through MiXCR, storing one row per CDR3 protein. Of 560,000 or so distinct CDR3 sequences in the sample, about two fifths are singletons; the top ten hold around 4%. The data were taken from a study of Graves' ophthalmopathy and Graves' hyperthyroidism. General observations from the study: Most expanded thyroid clonotypes above 0.001 frequency also appeared in blood.

The TCR sequence derives from an adult man with Graves' hyperthyroidism. The rearrangement uses TRBV4-1 and TRBJ2-5; D uncertain. The sample was peripheral blood or thyroid tissue (not recorded which). CDR3 nucleotide sequence: TGCGCCAGCAGCCGAGCAGTGGGAAGGTTCCAAGAGACCCAGTACTTC. It yields the protein CASSRAVGRFQETQYF.